These T cell receptor beta chains were read from a single sample in a study of blood T cell repertoires in COVID-19. Generated by immunoSEQ multiplex PCR, the TCRdb table keeps only in-frame clones and is missing some. The sample has roughly 360,000 clones, roughly 87% seen once. Material: PBMCs or T cells enriched from blood (not recorded which). These receptors came from a woman aged 50 to 60 who had recovered from COVID-19. The CDR3 runs from the conserved cysteine through the conserved F or W. A D gene is named only where the DNA matches it firmly. Only some rows state a clone size, as once, few, many or a class for expanded clones.

>TRBV6-1|TRBD1|TRBJ1-1|-
CASSEAGTGGIRAFF
TGTGCCAGCAGTGAGGCCGGGACAGGGGGCATCAGGGCTTTCTTT
>TRBV3-1/TRBV3-2|TRBD1|TRBJ1-6|once
CASSPGGTVNSPLHF
TGTGCCAGCAGCCCGGGCGGGACAGTGAATTCACCCCTCCACTTT
>TRBV10-3|TRBD1|TRBJ1-6|-
CAISDGQGANSPLHF
TGTGCCATCAGTGACGGGCAGGGGGCGAATTCACCCCTCCACTTT
>TRBV5-4|-|TRBJ1-4|-
CASGNSQYEKLFF
TGTGCCAGCGGTAATTCGCAGTATGAAAAACTGTTTTTT
>TRBV2|-|TRBJ2-1|-
CASSESSSLGFF
TGTGCCAGCAGTGAATCGAGCTCCCTCGGGTTCTTC
>TRBV15|-|TRBJ1-5|-
CATTQGLQGVGQPQHF
TGTGCCACCACACAAGGTCTACAGGGAGTCGGTCAGCCCCAGCATTTT
>TRBV27|-|TRBJ1-2|once
CASSLDARWYGYTF
TGTGCCAGCAGTTTGGATGCCAGGTGGTATGGCTACACCTTC
>TRBV9|TRBD1|TRBJ1-2|-
CASSAGTGLYGYTF
TGTGCCAGCAGCGCCGGGACAGGGCTCTATGGCTACACCTTC
>TRBV30|TRBD1|TRBJ1-1|-
CAWSAGGGRAEAFF
TGTGCCTGGAGTGCAGGGGGCGGGAGGGCTGAAGCTTTCTTT
>TRBV4-3|TRBD1|TRBJ2-3|-
CASSPGQGMWTDTQYF
TGCGCCAGCAGCCCCGGACAGGGGATGTGGACAGATACGCAGTATTTT
>TRBV5-8|TRBD1|TRBJ1-5|-
CASSPGVGQGEIQPQHF
TGTGCCAGCAGCCCGGGGGTCGGACAGGGTGAAATTCAGCCCCAGCATTTT
>TRBV10-3|TRBD1|TRBJ1-1|-
CAISGTANTEAFF
TGTGCCATCAGCGGGACAGCGAACACTGAAGCTTTCTTT
>TRBV19|-|TRBJ2-2|-
CASRVDSRNTGELFF
TGTGCCAGTAGGGTGGACAGCAGGAACACCGGGGAGCTGTTTTTT
>TRBV5-4|-|TRBJ1-1|-
CASSTTGSTEAFF
TGTGCCAGCAGCACGACCGGGAGCACTGAAGCTTTCTTT
>TRBV11-3|-|TRBJ2-1|-
CASTYQTSTYNEQFF
TGTGCCAGCACCTACCAAACTAGCACCTACAATGAGCAGTTCTTC
>TRBV19|-|TRBJ1-2|-
CASSTGVGVGYTF
TGTGCCAGTAGTACCGGGGTCGGGGTCGGCTACACCTTC
>TRBV9|TRBD1|TRBJ1-2|-
CASIPIAIDRGWWKNYGYTF
TGTGCCAGCATCCCCATTGCCATAGACAGGGGGTGGTGGAAAAACTATGGCTACACCTTC
>TRBV4-2|-|TRBJ1-3|few
CASMQDNTIYF
TGTGCCAGCATGCAGGATAACACCATATATTTT
>TRBV7-8|-|TRBJ1-1|-
CASSNKTLNTEAFF
TGTGCCAGCAGCAACAAGACACTGAACACTGAAGCTTTCTTT
>TRBV3-1/TRBV3-2|-|TRBJ1-1|-
CASSQLQGKNTEAFF
TGTGCCAGCAGCCAATTGCAGGGGAAAAACACTGAAGCTTTCTTT
>TRBV7-2|TRBD1|TRBJ1-6|-
CASSGTGGISPLHF
TGTGCCAGCAGCGGGACAGGTGGGATTTCACCCCTCCACTTT
>TRBV2|TRBD1|TRBJ1-5|-
CASSETGTGGLQPQHF
TGTGCCAGCAGTGAAACGGGGACAGGGGGACTTCAGCCCCAGCATTTT
>TRBV7-6|-|TRBJ2-4|-
CASSIAPPSLAKNIQYF
TGTGCCAGCAGCATCGCGCCACCAAGTCTGGCCAAAAACATTCAGTACTTC
>TRBV9|TRBD1|TRBJ1-3|-
CASSVLEGTAGNTIYF
TGTGCCAGCAGCGTACTCGAAGGGACAGCTGGAAACACCATATATTTT
>TRBV5-6|TRBD1|TRBJ1-1|few
CASATVDRADTEAFF
TGTGCCAGCGCGACGGTCGACAGGGCGGACACTGAAGCTTTCTTT
>TRBV6-6|TRBD2|TRBJ2-5|-
CASSYSIGGRSETQYF
TGTGCCAGCAGTTACTCGATTGGCGGGAGGTCAGAGACCCAGTACTTC
>TRBV9|-|TRBJ2-2|-
CASSVGVGANTGELFF
TGTGCCAGCAGCGTAGGGGTAGGGGCGAACACCGGGGAGCTGTTTTTT
>TRBV30|TRBD2|TRBJ2-3|once
CAWSDLQGTSGRVTDTQYF
TGTGCCTGGAGTGACCTTCAAGGGACTAGCGGGAGGGTCACAGATACGCAGTATTTT
>TRBV7-9|TRBD1|TRBJ1-2|-
CASSSGQGRDGYTF
TGTGCCAGCAGCTCTGGACAGGGGAGGGATGGCTACACCTTC
>TRBV27|TRBD1|TRBJ1-2|-
CASSAGGRGYGYTF
TGTGCCAGCAGTGCCGGTGGCAGGGGGTATGGCTACACCTTC
>TRBV4-1|TRBD1|TRBJ2-7|once
CASSQDDRGLFEQYF
TGCGCCAGCAGCCAAGACGACAGGGGGCTTTTCGAGCAGTACTTC
>TRBV5-8|-|TRBJ1-1|-
CASRYQPGWGIQGTEAFF
TGTGCCAGCAGGTATCAGCCCGGTTGGGGCATACAGGGCACTGAAGCTTTCTTT
>TRBV5-4|-|TRBJ1-2|-
CASSLSSEGPGYTF
TGTGCCAGCAGCTTATCCAGTGAGGGCCCCGGCTACACCTTC
>TRBV10-3|-|TRBJ1-1|-
CAIDGEGSGGTEAFF
TGTGCCATCGATGGCGAGGGATCGGGGGGCACTGAAGCTTTCTTT
>TRBV7-2|-|TRBJ2-2|-
CASSLYPGLSGGELFF
TGTGCCAGCAGCTTATATCCGGGACTCTCGGGCGGGGAGCTGTTTTTT
>TRBV19|-|TRBJ2-5|-
CASSIILSQETQYF
TGTGCCAGTAGTATTATTCTGTCCCAAGAGACCCAGTACTTC
>TRBV9|-|TRBJ1-4|-
CASSAGPGQQNEKLFF
TGTGCCAGCAGCGCGGGCCCAGGACAGCAGAATGAAAAACTGTTTTTT
>TRBV7-9|TRBD1|TRBJ2-2|-
CASSLAGTVGTGELFF
TGTGCCAGCAGCTTAGCGGGGACAGTGGGCACCGGGGAGCTGTTTTTT
>TRBV12-3/TRBV12-4|TRBD1|TRBJ2-7|-
CASIFRTGGEQYF
TGTGCCAGCATTTTCCGGACAGGGGGCGAGCAGTACTTC
>TRBV5-1|TRBD1|TRBJ2-7|-
CASSTGQPYEQYF
TGCGCCAGCAGCACGGGACAGCCCTACGAGCAGTACTTC
>TRBV9|-|TRBJ1-3|-
CASSHYRDTDSGNTIYF
TGTGCCAGCAGCCACTACCGGGACACTGACTCTGGAAACACCATATATTTT
>TRBV9|TRBD2|TRBJ2-1|-
CASSVAFGSSGSVGNEQFF
TGTGCCAGCAGCGTAGCTTTCGGGTCTAGCGGGAGTGTTGGCAATGAGCAGTTCTTC
>TRBV30|-|TRBJ1-4|few
CACLAGGKLFF
TGTGCCTGCCTTGCGGGGGGTAAACTGTTTTTT
>TRBV7-9|TRBD1|TRBJ2-3|-
CASSLSGTGTRDTQYF
TGTGCCAGCAGCTTATCGGGGACAGGCACCCGGGATACGCAGTATTTT
>TRBV7-3|-|TRBJ2-4|-
CASPPDSWAKNIQYF
TGTGCCAGCCCCCCTGATAGCTGGGCCAAAAACATTCAGTACTTC
>TRBV13|TRBD1|TRBJ1-6|-
CASSERQGDNSPLHF
TGTGCCAGCAGCGAAAGACAGGGCGATAATTCACCCCTCCACTTT
>TRBV6-1|TRBD1|TRBJ1-1|-
CASSEATGGYTEAFF
TGTGCCAGCAGTGAAGCGACAGGGGGGTACACTGAAGCTTTCTTT